This T cell receptor beta chain comes out of a study of CD8 T cells in Susac syndrome (dated 2019 in TCRdb). For context, the study as a whole: Of the Susac syndrome patients who were sequenced, about eight were in clinical remission while roughly six had clinically active disease. Whether CD8+ T cell activation and differentiation in Susac syndrome was antigen driven was tested using repertoire sequencing. Clonality of the CD8+ T cell repertoire was compared between roughly 13 healthy donors, approximately 14 Susac syndrome patients and roughly 16 multiple sclerosis patients. At blood withdrawal, Susac syndrome patients were either therapy-naive, taking corticosteroids (in some cases with IVIg as well), or taking IVIg alone. The full study reports these points: Clonal expansion was observed in Susac syndrome CD8+ repertoires, with the highest expansion in CD8+ TEMRA cells and greater expansion in clinically active than in remitting patients. The number of individuals in the TCR sequencing and HLA analysis was recognized as being relatively small. Around 15 Susac-specific public clones were identified in the total CD8+ repertoire, and four to six Susac-specific public clones were identified in the CD8+ TEMRA repertoire.

The germline V gene encodes CDR1 MDHEN and CDR2 SYDVKM. At the junction V is shortened by 3 bases and J by 2 bases; bases outside the gene matches: 2. The CDR3 runs 15 residues from the cysteine to the phenylalanine. Solely the CDR3 DNA is kept, with 45 bases framed from the first base. Peripheral blood CD8+ and CD4+ T cells from healthy donors, Susac syndrome patients and multiple sclerosis patients were profiled using high-throughput TCR beta sequencing. Recently defined diagnostic criteria for definite or probable disease were met by the Susac syndrome patients. Bulk CD8+ and CD4+ T cells were purified by magnetic negative isolation, while CD8+ TEMRA cells were enriched using FACS. Blood was collected in EDTA tubes and processed within 24 hours, with PBMCs isolated through density gradient centrifugation. PBMCs intended for TCR sequencing were frozen in liquid nitrogen and were later thawed in a 37 degrees C water bath. A purity of at least 90% was achieved for sorted or isolated CD4+, CD8+ and CD8+ TEMRA cells.

Notes on this clonotype: What antigen it recognizes has not been identified. No base quality information exists; no much larger clone differs at one position.

RNA was extracted using the RNeasy kit, and roughly 0.45 to 1 microgram was reverse transcribed with random hexamers. TCR beta CDR3 regions were amplified with the immunoSEQ multiplex PCR assay covering 54 Vbeta and 13 Jbeta segments. PCR amplification bias was corrected by using a synthetic template baseline for primer optimization and computational correction. Per the authors' processing: Reads were assigned to V, D and J genes according to IMGT and analyzed in immunoSEQ Analyzer, with only productive sequences retained. To calculate clonality, Shannon entropy was normalized by log2 of the number of productive unique sequences and then subtracted from one. For each patient and control, public and private clones were evaluated among the 100 most prevalent clones. A clone was defined as Susac-specific if it was absent from the healthy and MS cohorts, from 1052 published viral clones and from other ImmuneACCESS disease sequences. The public reads were reprocessed in TCRdb via fastp at Q25 and MiXCR, keeping in-frame beta chains. A single entry per CDR3 protein holds the most common genes and DNA from its merged rows. None of the V and J calls come from the authors' own analysis; TCRdb made them. The sample records under 85,000 distinct CDR3 sequences, approximately 95% of which are singletons. The ten largest clonotypes hold approximately 0.9% of the sample.

Here the chain combines TRBV28 and TRBJ2-3; 10 bases in the middle match TRBD1. The sample taken for sequencing was CD8+ T cells from PBMCs. The source of this sequence is a human donor with Susac syndrome. The DNA is as follows: TGTGCCAGCAGTTTGGGGACAGGGGACACAGATACGCAGTATTTT. Its protein is CASSLGTGDTDTQYF.